Listed here are 8 T cell receptor beta chains from one sample, sequenced in a study of response to subunit inactivated influenza vaccine. One entry per CDR3 protein, called by TCRdb with MiXCR from the RT-PCR reads. The sample contains roughly 670,000 distinct CDR3 sequences, 11% to 15% of which appear only once. The specimen comprised PBMCs from blood, sampled roughly 2 weeks before vaccination. These receptors came from a middle-aged man who received an inactivated influenza vaccine.

This clonotype was found many times. The chain employs TRBV4-3 and TRBJ2-3; D is uncertain. Trimming took 0 bases from V and 2 from J, leaving 6 bases between them. The CDR3 length is 14 residues. Germline CDR1 reads LGHNA; CDR2 reads YSLEER. The CDR3 nucleotides read TGCGCCAGCAGCCAAGATCGACCCACAGATACGCAGTATTTT. Its translation is CASSQDRPTDTQYF.

V usage is TRBV21-1 and J usage is TRBJ2-2; the table's D call, TRBD2, has no DNA check behind it. TRBV21-1 is reported as a pseudogene. This CDR3 comprises 16 residues. CDR3 in DNA: TGTGCCAGCAGCAAAGTTGGGACTTCGAACACCGGGGAGCTGTTTTTT. This encodes CASSKVGTSNTGELFF.

The CDR3 loop reads CASSVGGGGVSPEQFF. Written as DNA, the CDR3 is TGTGCCAGCAGCGTTGGGGGAGGGGGCGTCTCGCCTGAGCAGTTCTTC. V and J are TRBV9 and TRBJ2-1; D could derive from TRBD1 or TRBD2 (7 bases each). The CDR3 totals 16 residues. The V end was cut by 2 bases, the J end by 9 bases, with 21 bases between. CDR1 SGDLS and CDR2 YYNGEE come from the germline V gene.

This chain connects TRBV7-6 to TRBJ2-1; the match to TRBD2 covers 14 bases. CDR1 SGHVS and CDR2 FNYEAQ come from the germline V gene. The CDR3 loop spans 24 amino acids. Losses at the gene ends were 6 bases for V and 0 bases for J; bases not matched to a gene: 25. This CDR3 reads CASRRGRDRDSGTSGSYSYNEQFF. CDR3 nucleotide sequence: TGTGCCAGCAGACGTGGTAGGGACAGGGACTCCGGGACTAGCGGGAGTTACTCCTACAATGAGCAGTTCTTC.

This chain joins TRBV10-2 and TRBJ2-1, with 7 bases aligning to TRBD2. The CDR3 length is 17 residues. Germline V lookup: CDR1 WSHSY, CDR2 SAAADI. With 3 bases clipped from V and 4 bases from J, the junction kept 12 bases outside the gene matches. Here the CDR3 reads CASSESKAGPMYNEQFF. The CDR3 coding sequence is TGCGCCAGCAGTGAAAGTAAAGCGGGACCGATGTACAATGAGCAGTTCTTC.

This clonotype was counted between two and nine times. The rearrangement joins TRBV12-3 or TRBV12-4 to TRBJ2-3; D remains unclear. The V and J ends lost 2 bases and 9 bases respectively, with 6 bases between them. This CDR3 comprises 11 residues. Here the CDR3 reads CASSLRLTQYF. CDR3 bases: TGTGCCAGCAGTTTAAGGCTGACGCAGTATTTT.

The chain links TRBV6-2 or TRBV6-3 to TRBJ1-3, with 7 bases identical to TRBD1. The CDR3 length is 17 residues. Germline V gene data show CDR1 as MNHEY and CDR2 as SVGEGT. V lost 3 bases, J lost 5 bases, and 13 bases stayed unmatched. DNA of the CDR3: TGTGCCAGCAGTTATCTCATAGTGGAAGGGGGCCGAAACACCATATATTTT. Protein: CASSYLIVEGGRNTIYF.

V is TRBV3-1 and J is TRBJ2-1; 7 nucleotides line up with TRBD2. The germline V gene encodes CDR1 LGHDT and CDR2 YNNKEL (reference sequence). The CDR3 extends over 14 amino acids. Losses at the gene ends were 0 bases for V and 7 bases for J; bases not matched to a gene: 3. CDR3: CASSQDLGGNEQFF. The DNA of the CDR3 is TGTGCCAGCAGCCAAGATCTCGGGGGGAATGAGCAGTTCTTC.